This T cell receptor (beta chain) was retrieved from a study of blood T cell repertoires in COVID-19. Per germline, CDR1 SGHDT and CDR2 YYEEEE. The ends lost 3 bases at V and 9 bases at J; junction bases unmatched: 10. CDR3 size: 15 residues. Using immunoSEQ multiplex PCR, the repertoire was profiled, and TCRdb retains in-frame clones only, with some absent. This table has about 330,000 clones, roughly 90% appearing once. Seattle researchers signed up patients amid active infection and tracked them longitudinally. This TCR was recovered from a man aged 25-40 years with COVID-19, enrolled during active disease. Sequencing was done on a sample of peripheral blood. The chain uses TRBV5-6 and TRBJ2-7, with 12 bases aligning to TRBD1. CDR3 in DNA: TGTGCCAGCAGCTCAGGGACAGGGGGCAAGAGGTCGCAGTACTTC. Its translation is CASSSGTGGKRSQYF.